This TCR beta chain was sequenced in a study of blood T cell repertoires in COVID-19. Sequenced by immunoSEQ multiplex PCR; TCRdb stores in-frame clones only, minus some. The sample has 390,000 or so clones; more than 70% are singletons. Trimming removed 4 bases from V and 0 bases from J; junction bases left unmatched: 6. The germline gives CDR1 SGHRS, CDR2 YFSETQ. This CDR3 region has 16 residues. Seattle patients were enrolled while actively infected and followed longitudinally. This TCR was recovered from a woman in her 30s with COVID-19, enrolled during active disease. Sequenced sample: peripheral blood. The chain is built from TRBV5-1 and TRBJ2-1, with 8 bases that match TRBD2. The CDR3 here is CASSKPGLDSYNEQFF. DNA for the CDR3: TGCGCCAGCAGCAAACCGGGACTAGACTCCTACAATGAGCAGTTCTTC.